Shown below are 15 T cell receptor beta chains from a single sample sequenced in a study of regulatory T cells in long-lasting Graves disease. Both iRepertoire HTBI primers and Arm-PCR of CDR3 regions were used to build the TCR beta libraries. TCRdb reprocessed the multiplex PCR reads with MiXCR, giving one entry per CDR3 protein. Found here are some 340,000 distinct CDR3 sequences, approximately 12% of them singletons; the top ten hold 18%. Time point meaning: newly diagnosed GD, antithyroid drugs for less than 3 months. PBMC-derived RNA was used for the TCR library. The sample was also reused in another study, on T cells in Graves' hyperthyroidism and ophthalmopathy.

The source material was peripheral blood mononuclear cells (PBMCs), sampled at new diagnosis, from a patient treated with antithyroid drugs. The receptors were gathered from a woman aged 18-29 years with Graves disease.

This clonotype was seen at least ten times. The gene calls are TRBV4-3 and TRBJ2-5; D unclear. V was trimmed by 0 bases and J by 1 base, leaving 6 bases between them. The CDR3 extends over 14 amino acids. Germline V gene sequence: CDR1 LGHNA, CDR2 YSLEER. CDR3 amino acids: CASSQDSSQETQYF. The CDR3 bases are TGCGCCAGCAGCCAAGATTCCTCCCAAGAGACCCAGTACTTC.

This clonotype was found many times. Since a much larger clone is just one base distant, this may be a read error. The CDR3 DNA reads as TGTGTCAGCAGCTTATTTCAGGGAGAGACCCAGTACTTC. This codes for CVSSLFQGETQYF. The chain employs TRBV5-5 and TRBJ2-5, with TRBD1 as a possible D gene (5 bases). The germline CDR1 and CDR2 sequences are SGHKS and YYEKEE (reference sequence). The CDR3 sequence is 13 residues long.

This rearrangement joins TRBV27 to TRBJ2-1; 11 nucleotides agree with TRBD2. Trimming at V came to 5 bases and at J to 5 bases, leaving 14 bases not matched to a gene. Germline CDR1 is MNHEY and CDR2 is SMNVEV (reference sequence). This CDR3 has 18 amino acids. This CDR3 is CASSPPRGVAGGDNEQFF. In DNA, the CDR3 is TGTGCCAGCAGTCCGCCTAGGGGGGTAGCGGGGGGGGACAATGAGCAGTTCTTC.

This clonotype was seen many times. The chain uses TRBV27 and TRBJ2-7, with a tentative D call TRBD1 (5 bases). Germline V CDR1 and CDR2: MNHEY, SMNVEV (reference sequence). The CDR3 has 14 residues. V gave up 3 bases and J gave up 4 bases, with 13 bases separating them. For the CDR3, the DNA is TGTGCCAGCAGTTTCATGGGGCCAGGATACGAGCAGTACTTC. Translated: CASSFMGPGYEQYF.

This clonotype was seen many times. J is TRBJ2-5 and V is TRBV7-9; D gene uncertain. This CDR3 is 13 amino acids long. V lost 4 bases and J 5 bases, leaving 11 bases between the germline ends. CDR1 SEHNR and CDR2 FQNEAQ come from the germline V gene (reference sequence). DNA for the CDR3: TGTGCCAGCAGCTATCCCATTGAGGAGACCCAGTACTTC. This encodes CASSYPIEETQYF.

This clonotype was seen more than once but under ten times. The chain combines TRBV14 with TRBJ2-2; D is tentatively TRBD1 or TRBD2 (5 bases each). Germline assignment: CDR1 SGHDN and CDR2 FVKESK. V was shortened by 3 bases and J by 2 bases, with 13 bases between the two germline ends. The CDR3 loop spans 16 amino acids. CDR3 DNA: TGTGCCAGCAGCCATCGGGACCAAGGAAACACCGGGGAGCTGTTTTTT. Translating it yields CASSHRDQGNTGELFF.

This clonotype was found a few times. This sequence joins TRBV29-1 and TRBJ2-7, with D possibly being TRBD2 (6 bases). Trimming took off 6 bases at V and 3 bases at J, with 15 bases between the two ends. CDR1 and CDR2 from the germline V gene are SQVTM and ANQGSEA. The CDR3 extends over 13 amino acids. In DNA form, the CDR3 reads TGCAGCGTCCTAACCGGGGGAGGCTACGAGCAGTACTTC. Its translation is CSVLTGGGYEQYF.

This clonotype has at least ten counts. V is TRBV5-1 and J is TRBJ2-5, with D perhaps TRBD1 (6 bases). Germline V lookup: CDR1 SGHRS, CDR2 YFSETQ. Trimming removed 0 bases from V and 3 bases from J, with 12 bases in between. CDR3 size: 15 residues. The CDR3 loop is CASSLEPRTEETQYF. CDR3 sequence (DNA): TGCGCCAGCAGCTTGGAACCTCGGACAGAAGAGACCCAGTACTTC.

This clonotype has a count of ten or more. The chain has TRBV2 and TRBJ2-3; TRBD2 matches at 11 bases. With V trimmed by 6 bases and J by 1 base, 15 bases remained unmatched. This CDR3 comprises 19 residues. The germline CDR1 and CDR2 sequences are SNHLY and FYNNEI. CDR3 in amino acids: CASSDPIAGGLWGTDTQYF. The CDR3 nucleotides are TGTGCCAGCAGCGACCCTATAGCGGGAGGGCTCTGGGGCACAGATACGCAGTATTTT.

This clonotype was recorded many times. This chain uses TRBV20-1 with TRBJ1-2, with TRBD1 matching over 8 bases. With 6 bases clipped from V and 6 bases from J, the junction kept 12 bases outside the gene matches. This CDR3 spans 14 amino acids. Germline V gene data show CDR1 as DFQATT and CDR2 as SNEGSKA (reference sequence). The CDR3 spells CSATPSGGPDGYTF. In DNA, the CDR3 is TGCAGTGCCACCCCCTCAGGGGGCCCCGATGGCTACACCTTC.

This clonotype was counted at least ten times. The chain employs TRBV18 and TRBJ1-2, with D uncertain. Germline CDR1 reads KGHSH; CDR2 reads LQKENI. Deletions cut 3 bases from V and 4 bases from J, with 15 bases between. The CDR3 spans 15 residues. The CDR3 sequence: CASSPTKDNLYGYTF. The CDR3 DNA reads as TGTGCCAGCTCACCTACTAAAGACAACCTCTATGGCTACACCTTC.

This clonotype was seen a few times. The rearrangement joins TRBV4-1 to TRBJ1-2; no clear D gene. The V and J ends lost 2 bases and 4 bases respectively, with 17 bases between them. The CDR3 is 16 amino acids. The germline V gene has CDR1 MGHRA and CDR2 YSYEKL. DNA of the CDR3: TGCGCCAGCAGCCAATATCTACAAGGGTTAATCTATGGCTACACCTTC. The encoded protein is CASSQYLQGLIYGYTF.

The chain combines TRBV7-9 with TRBJ2-3; 7 bases align to TRBD2. Per the germline V gene, CDR1 is SEHNR and CDR2 is FQNEAQ (reference sequence). Germline trimming cut 1 base from V and 2 bases from J; bases unmatched to any gene: 6. CDR3 length equals 16 residues. The CDR3 DNA is TGTGCCAGCAGCTTAGTTGTGACTAGCATCACAGATACGCAGTATTTT. It yields the protein CASSLVVTSITDTQYF.

The rearrangement uses TRBV4-1 and TRBJ2-2; D remains ambiguous. This CDR3 region has 16 residues. The germline CDR1 and CDR2 sequences are MGHRA and YSYEKL. Trimming shortened V by 1 base and J by 4 bases, and 13 bases separated the two germline ends. CDR3 protein: CASSQVIDSITGELFF. Here the CDR3 DNA reads TGCGCCAGCAGCCAAGTGATTGACTCAATCACCGGGGAGCTGTTTTTT.

In its sample, this clonotype was seen many times. The rearrangement joins TRBV20-1 to TRBJ2-3; possibly TRBD1 or TRBD2 for D (5 bases each). CDR1 is DFQATT, CDR2 SNEGSKA, per germline (reference sequence). The ends were cut back, 2 bases at V and 0 bases at J, with 33 bases in the middle. This CDR3 region has 22 residues. The CDR3 region is CSARPLPGLAAATTTSTDTQYF. CDR3 DNA: TGCAGTGCTAGACCCCTTCCGGGGCTAGCAGCCGCTACTACTACTAGCACAGATACGCAGTATTTT.